This note documents a single TCR beta chain sequence. Its antigen is currently not known. No much larger clone is present one base from it, and per-base qualities are unavailable. The germline V gene gives CDR1 as SGDLS and CDR2 as YYNGEE. The CDR3 runs 15 amino acids, cysteine and phenylalanine included. Of all the DNA, just the CDR3 is kept, 45 bases in frame from base 1. Between the V and J ends, shortened by 0 bases and 5 bases respectively, the junction contains 12 bases. The cohort comprised hundreds of healthy bone marrow donors. At the time of sampling, every cohort member was nominally healthy, though immune exposures that went unrecorded were likely present. The donor was CMV seronegative and was included in the group of approximately 350 seronegative cohort members. Each donor provided a peripheral blood sample, and peripheral blood mononuclear cells were used for TCR beta sequencing. Genomic DNA was extracted from the blood cell samples with the Qiagen DNeasy Blood Extraction Kit.

These data are taken from a study of cytomegalovirus exposure and HLA in healthy donors listed by TCRdb under 2017. About the full investigation: In an earlier analysis of roughly 500 of the donors, approximately 300 Gb of sequence data and 90 million to 130 million unique TCR beta sequences from about 179 million T cells were reported. Alongside the repertoire data, information on donor age, sex, ethnicity and CMV serostatus was compiled. Of the roughly 390 genotyped donors, 65% to 90% were placed in the genetic ancestry cluster associated with self-reported Caucasian donors. To study patterns of TCR occurrence, a later analysis re-analyzed previously published TCR beta repertoires from 650 to 750 donors and added high-resolution HLA genotyping. Typing coverage differed by locus: A, B, C, DRB1 and DQB1 were typed in roughly 620-630 donors, DQA1 in about 560, DPA1 in approximately 600, and DPB1 in around 490. An earlier analysis of roughly 580 of the donors used high-throughput TCR beta sequencing to judge whether each TCR beta V gene segment behaved as functional or pseudogenic. The T cell repertoires of some 700 subjects were profiled by immunosequencing and related to cytomegalovirus serostatus. Among roughly 400 genotyped donors of the cohort, an average of roughly 230,000 unique TCR beta nucleotide sequences was sequenced per donor, of which about 18% were non-productive. Rather than using new phenotypic data, the later analysis identified candidate immune exposures from TCR beta sequences and from how often those sequences occurred across donors. A few DR-DQ haplotypes were treated as single units for association and clustering because of strong linkage in the cohort. Class I and class II HLA loci were covered by the typing at four-digit resolution. Roughly 300 gigabases of sequencing data and approximately 84 million unique TCR sequences were included in an early release covering roughly 700 HLA-typed donors. Genome-wide SNP genotypes for about three fifths of the roughly 670 donors were used in a later genetic analysis, which treated that subset as a discovery cohort. All discovery cohort repertoires had been generated using a single sequencing platform. High-throughput TCR immunosequencing, statistical association of individual TCRs with disease status, and machine learning were combined to predict cytomegalovirus infection status. A separate validation cohort of roughly 120 different subjects was used in addition to the roughly 700-subject first cohort. The study aimed to test whether signatures of past pathogen exposure could be identified by cataloging public T cell receptors.

Broad study findings and their caveats: Roughly uniform sequencing depth across donors was assumed in presence/absence analyses, although this assumption may not hold. According to a later analysis, most CMV-associated TCR beta chains appeared to be HLA-restricted, and the HLA associations seemed to be driven largely by CMV exposure. Some IMGT-functional V segments, including TRBV6-2 and TRBV6-3, could not be told apart with the 87-base-pair reads, so those segments were excluded. Only TCR beta chains were sequenced in this cohort, and the absence of alpha or paired-chain data limited detectable features. Because HLA typing was unavailable for some donors at each locus, only the typed subset was used in association tests. In a later genetic analysis, a missense DCLRE1C variant was associated with V-gene and J-gene trimming of TCR beta chains, and the association was replicated in an independent cohort. Across donors, most TCR sequences were observed very rarely, whereas some public TCRs were present in many individuals. A later analysis associated approximately 17,000 TCR beta sequences with specific HLA alleles at a false discovery rate of 0.05. CMV serostatus was the only immune exposure information available for the cohort. A few of the identified cytomegalovirus-associated TCR beta chains were confirmed in vitro to be specific for cytomegalovirus antigens. A later analysis reported that several top co-occurrence clusters appeared linked to parvovirus B19, influenza, CMV and Epstein-Barr virus. When HLA alleles, especially DR and DQ, strongly co-occurred, TCR associations were difficult to assign to individual alleles. A later analysis found that TCR association rates varied across HLA loci, with DRB1 alleles showing the most associated TCRs and HLA-C alleles the fewest. Cytomegalovirus status was reported to be diagnosed by the classifier with high specificity and sensitivity in both the original and validation cohorts. Compared with the roughly 720-donor mean, donors in an Asian-associated ancestry cluster had fewer N-insertions in productive TCRs, according to a later genetic analysis. According to the authors, the approach could potentially be generalized to other disease states and immunological phenotypes. The study gave a list of 150 to 200 TCR beta chains associated with cytomegalovirus. Compared with equally common non-associated chains, HLA-associated TCR beta chains in a later analysis were more clonally expanded and had lower generation probabilities. Correlated functional status among segregating V segments might reflect linkage disequilibrium, but an unknown experimental factor could not be ruled out. Approximately 18 rarely observed V segments, including chromosome 9 orphons, were excluded from the earlier analysis of several hundred of the donors because counts were too low. A cluster of highly shared sequence variants was judged likely to be a technical artifact of the sequencing pipeline. An earlier analysis of approximately 500 of the donors showed that most TCR beta V segments appeared in productive rearrangements either about 87% or about 30% of the time, which broadly matched IMGT annotations. A further reported finding was that TCR beta sequences accurately predicted the HLA-A and HLA-B alleles for most subjects in the first cohort.

Library generation was performed with the immunoSEQ multiplex PCR assay. A mixture of 60 forward primers for TCR Vbeta segments and 13 reverse primers for TCR Jbeta segments was used in the multiplex PCR. The CDR3 region of rearranged TCR beta genes was amplified from genomic DNA by a multiplex PCR assay. The Illumina HiSeq System was used to sequence the amplified TCR beta libraries as 87-base-pair reads. In the source study's methods: A later analysis counted about 80 million unique TCR beta chains across the 650 to 700 repertoires, and some 11 million of these chains were shared by at least two donors. To remove PCR and sequencing errors, raw reads were error-corrected and collapsed into unique sequences using a nearest-neighbor algorithm that merged closely related sequences. V, D and J gene segments were assigned by aligning CDR3 sequences to IMGT reference sequences. Each retained sequence needed at least a six-nucleotide match to both a V gene segment and a J gene segment. Rearrangements were called productive when the CDR3 lacked stop codons and stayed in frame with V and J; all others were non-productive. Following IMGT convention, CDR3 was defined as the stretch from the second conserved V-encoded cysteine to the conserved J-encoded phenylalanine. The earlier analysis of roughly 590 of the donors excluded sequences that lacked an unambiguous match to a single V gene segment. An earlier analysis of 587 of the donors called V segments functional above 56.7% productive rearrangements and segregating when the between-donor standard deviation exceeded 5%. To diagnose cytomegalovirus status from the catalog of TCR beta chain sequences, a statistical classification framework was built. V and J gene assignment, in a later analysis, came from comparing TCR nucleotide sequences with IMGT/GENE-DB human TR gene sequences. The TCRdist pipeline was used in a later analysis to assign CDR3 sequences and most-parsimonious VDJ recombination scenarios. In a later analysis, each TCR beta chain was defined by its CDR3 amino acid sequence together with its V-gene family, and reads lacking a unique V-gene family were excluded. As a way to deal with suspected cross-contamination and a sequencing artifact, a later analysis dropped roughly 620 nucleotide sequences that were highly shared and had low generation probability. A later analysis calculated a clonal expansion index for each public chain from normalized within-repertoire ranks of inferred template counts. In a later analysis, generation probabilities were computed using a VDJ recombination model fitted to out-of-frame rearrangements, and the results were checked against IGoR. In a later analysis, TCR-TCR, TCR-HLA and TCR-CMV co-occurrence was scored with hypergeometric tests, and a repertoire-size bias correction was applied to TCR pairs. A later analysis estimated false discovery rates by permuting HLA or CMV assignments 20 times. A later analysis grouped co-occurring TCRs with DBSCAN, adding TCRdist sequence similarity when clustering within HLA-allele-positive subsets. Repertoires with fewer than 30,000 or more than 120,000 public chains were left out of co-occurrence clustering, as were about 5 repertoires with anomalous nucleotide sharing. TCRdb re-hosts the immuneACCESS table, in-frame sequences only. Its copies lack some clones; in the studies checked, an unresolved V gene accounts for under half of them, and the cause for the rest is not known. The V and J calls and clone size were taken over from that table, and D and trimming were inferred from the DNA. The sample table lists about 21,000 clones, roughly 80% of them with a count of one. 7.4% of the sample is held by the ten biggest clonotypes.

The TCR was taken from a man aged 60 to 69 in good health and CMV-seronegative. Sequenced sample: PBMCs. The chain couples TRBV9 to TRBJ1-5; the D gene cannot be named for sure. The nucleotide sequence is TGTGCCAGCAGCGTAGGCCCTGTGGGCCATCAGCCCCAGCATTTT. Its protein product is CASSVGPVGHQPQHF.